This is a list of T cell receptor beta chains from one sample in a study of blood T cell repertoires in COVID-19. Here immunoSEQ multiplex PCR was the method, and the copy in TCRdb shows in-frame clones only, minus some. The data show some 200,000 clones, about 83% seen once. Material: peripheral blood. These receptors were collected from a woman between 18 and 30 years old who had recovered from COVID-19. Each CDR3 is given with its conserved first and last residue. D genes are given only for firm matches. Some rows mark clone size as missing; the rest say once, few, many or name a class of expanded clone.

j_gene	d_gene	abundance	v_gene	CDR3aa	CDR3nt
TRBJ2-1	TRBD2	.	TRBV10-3	CAISESGGGYNEQFF	TGTGCCATCAGTGAGTCTGGCGGGGGCTACAATGAGCAGTTCTTC
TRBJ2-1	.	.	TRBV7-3	CASSPLAGNEQFF	TGTGCCAGCAGCCCCCTGGCGGGTAATGAGCAGTTCTTC
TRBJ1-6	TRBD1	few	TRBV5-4	CASSLGQGRTYSPLHF	TGTGCCAGCAGCTTGGGACAGGGGAGGACATATTCACCCCTCCACTTT
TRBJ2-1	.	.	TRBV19	CASRPGGGIEQFF	TGTGCCAGTAGACCGGGCGGGGGCATTGAGCAGTTCTTC
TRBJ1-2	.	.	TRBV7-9	CASSSGGRNFGF	TGTGCCAGCAGCTCCGGTGGTCGCAACTTCGGCTTC
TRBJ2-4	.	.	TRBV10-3	CAISQQGENIQYF	TGTGCCATCAGCCAACAGGGAGAAAACATTCAGTACTTC
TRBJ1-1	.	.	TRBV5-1	CASSLTGIGTEAFF	TGCGCCAGCAGCTTGACAGGGATAGGAACTGAAGCTTTCTTT
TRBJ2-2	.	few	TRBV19	CASSRQIEAGELFF	TGTGCCAGTAGTCGCCAGATTGAGGCCGGGGAGCTGTTTTTT
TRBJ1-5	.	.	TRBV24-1	CATSGSWVGVGDQPQHF	TGTGCCACCAGCGGGAGTTGGGTTGGGGTAGGGGATCAGCCCCAGCATTTT
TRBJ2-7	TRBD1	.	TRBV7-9	CASSTPDRGYEQYF	TGTGCCAGCAGCACGCCGGACAGGGGGTACGAGCAGTACTTC
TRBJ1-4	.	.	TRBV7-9	CASSWTERREKLFF	TGTGCCAGCAGTTGGACAGAAAGAAGAGAAAAACTGTTTTTT
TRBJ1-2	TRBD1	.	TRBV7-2	CASSPGQAYGYTF	TGTGCCAGCAGCCCGGGACAGGCCTATGGCTACACCTTC
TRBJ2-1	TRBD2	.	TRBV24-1	CATSEYDGLGTSGNEQFF	TGTGCCACCAGTGAATATGACGGCTTGGGGACTAGCGGGAATGAGCAGTTCTTC
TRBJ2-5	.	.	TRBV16	CASSQSARGTQYF	TGTGCCAGCAGCCAATCCGCTCGGGGGACCCAGTACTTC
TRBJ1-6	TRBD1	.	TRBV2	CASRAGTGGSPLHF	TGTGCCAGCAGAGCCGGGACAGGGGGTTCACCCCTCCACTTT
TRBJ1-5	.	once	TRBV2	CASRGTGNQPQHF	TGTGCCAGTCGGGGGACTGGCAATCAGCCCCAGCATTTT
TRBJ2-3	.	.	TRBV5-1	CASSLEETMKDTQYF	TGCGCCAGCAGCCTCGAGGAGACCATGAAGGATACGCAGTATTTT
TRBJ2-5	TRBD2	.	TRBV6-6	CASSYSVRGGETQYF	TGTGCCAGCAGTTACTCCGTACGGGGGGGAGAGACCCAGTACTTC
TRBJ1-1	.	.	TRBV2	CASSARPGTEAFF	TGTGCCAGCAGCGCGCGACCGGGGACTGAAGCTTTCTTT
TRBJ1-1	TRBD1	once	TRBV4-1	CASSQRGQGVTEAFF	TGCGCCAGCAGCCAAAGGGGACAGGGAGTCACTGAAGCTTTCTTT
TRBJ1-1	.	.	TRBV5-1	CASSLSGRNTEAFF	TGCGCCAGCAGCTTGTCGGGGAGGAACACTGAAGCTTTCTTT
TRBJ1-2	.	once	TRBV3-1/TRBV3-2	CASSQRDSALTNYGYTF	TGTGCCAGCAGCCAACGTGACAGCGCCCTTACTAACTATGGCTACACCTTC
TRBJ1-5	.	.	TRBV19	CASRQQGPNQPQHF	TGTGCCAGTAGGCAACAGGGCCCCAATCAGCCCCAGCATTTT
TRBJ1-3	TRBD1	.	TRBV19	CASSTEPGQIGNTIYF	TGTGCCAGTAGTACCGAACCGGGACAGATTGGAAACACCATATATTTT
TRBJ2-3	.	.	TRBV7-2	CASSLNYSGATDTQYF	TGTGCCAGCAGCTTAAATTATTCCGGAGCCACAGATACGCAGTATTTT
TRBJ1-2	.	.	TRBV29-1	CSVEIPGGGDYGYTF	TGCAGCGTTGAAATCCCGGGAGGCGGTGACTATGGCTACACCTTC
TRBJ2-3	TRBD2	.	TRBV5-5	CASSLVGAGGATDTQYF	TGTGCCAGCAGCTTAGTTGGAGCGGGAGGGGCCACAGATACGCAGTATTTT
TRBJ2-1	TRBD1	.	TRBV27	CASSGTDNEQFF	TGTGCCAGCAGTGGGACAGACAATGAGCAGTTCTTC
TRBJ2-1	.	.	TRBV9	CASSPHEEEQFF	TGTGCCAGCAGCCCCCATGAGGAAGAGCAGTTCTTC
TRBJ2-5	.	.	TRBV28	CASTPSTGRGETQYF	TGTGCCAGCACCCCCAGCACAGGGAGGGGGGAGACCCAGTACTTC
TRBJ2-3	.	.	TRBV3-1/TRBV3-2	CASSRTEDTQYF	TGTGCCAGCAGCCGAACAGAGGATACGCAGTATTTT
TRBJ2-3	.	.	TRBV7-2	CASSLRGQPGDTQYF	TGTGCCAGCAGCTTAAGGGGCCAACCTGGAGATACGCAGTATTTT
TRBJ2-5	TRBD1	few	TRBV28	CASSSQTGHQETQYF	TGTGCCAGCAGTTCACAGACAGGGCACCAAGAGACCCAGTACTTC
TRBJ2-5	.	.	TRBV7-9	CASSSQGRETQYF	TGTGCCAGCAGCTCCCAGGGTCGGGAGACCCAGTACTTC
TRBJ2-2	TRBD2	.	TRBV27	CASSLLLAGVMNTGELFF	TGTGCCAGCAGTTTATTACTAGCGGGGGTTATGAACACCGGGGAGCTGTTTTTT
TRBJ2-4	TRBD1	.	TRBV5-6	CASSSTGAIAKNIQYF	TGTGCCAGCAGCTCGACAGGGGCGATAGCCAAAAACATTCAGTACTTC
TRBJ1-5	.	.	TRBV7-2	CASSGGASNQPQHF	TGTGCCAGCAGCGGGGGGGCCAGCAATCAGCCCCAGCATTTT
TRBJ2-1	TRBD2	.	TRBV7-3	CASSSLLAEYNEQFF	TGTGCCAGCAGCTCTCTACTAGCGGAGTACAATGAGCAGTTCTTC
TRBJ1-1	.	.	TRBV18	CASSPDSENTEAFF	TGTGCCAGCTCACCCGACAGCGAGAACACTGAAGCTTTCTTT
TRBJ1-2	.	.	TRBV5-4	CASSLARGDGYTF	TGTGCCAGCAGCTTAGCCAGGGGAGATGGCTACACCTTC
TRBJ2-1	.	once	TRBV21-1	CASSRVDLAGVPNEQFF	TGTGCCAGCAGCAGGGTGGACCTAGCGGGAGTCCCTAATGAGCAGTTCTTC
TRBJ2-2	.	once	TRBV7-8	CASSFPRRGDTGELFF	TGTGCCAGCAGCTTTCCCCGGCGGGGTGACACCGGGGAGCTGTTTTTT
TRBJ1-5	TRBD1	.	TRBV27	CASSPRDSNQPQHF	TGTGCCAGCAGTCCCCGGGACAGTAATCAGCCCCAGCATTTT
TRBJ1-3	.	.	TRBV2	CASSVVQGNGGNTIYF	TGTGCCAGCAGTGTTGTGCAGGGGAATGGTGGAAACACCATATATTTT
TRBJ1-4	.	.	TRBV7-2	CASSRRSTPNEKLFF	TGTGCCAGCAGCCGCCGGTCTACGCCTAATGAAAAACTGTTTTTT
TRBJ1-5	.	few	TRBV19	CASQRGNQPQHF	TGTGCCAGCCAACGGGGCAATCAGCCCCAGCATTTT
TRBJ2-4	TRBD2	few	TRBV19	CASSPAGGAKNIQYF	TGTGCCAGTAGTCCCGCGGGGGGGGCCAAAAACATTCAGTACTTC
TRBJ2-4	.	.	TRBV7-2	CASSFGRERAKNIQYF	TGTGCCAGCAGCTTCGGTCGAGAGAGGGCCAAAAACATTCAGTACTTC
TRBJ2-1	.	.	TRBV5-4	CASSLAGGDRNNEQFF	TGTGCCAGCAGCTTGGCGGGCGGGGACCGAAACAATGAGCAGTTCTTC
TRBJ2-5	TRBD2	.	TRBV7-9	CASSSPGLALLVIRETQYF	TGTGCCAGCAGCTCTCCGGGACTAGCTCTCCTGGTAATCCGAGAGACCCAGTACTTC
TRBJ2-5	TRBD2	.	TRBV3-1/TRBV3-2	CASSQVKSGRDLETQYF	TGTGCCAGCAGCCAAGTGAAGAGCGGGAGGGACCTAGAGACCCAGTACTTC
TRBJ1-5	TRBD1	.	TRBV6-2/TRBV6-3	CASSADRVPQHF	TGTGCCAGCAGTGCGGACAGGGTGCCCCAGCATTTT
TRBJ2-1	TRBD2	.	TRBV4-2	CASSQEVSGGYNEQFF	TGTGCCAGCAGCCAAGAAGTGTCGGGGGGGTACAATGAGCAGTTCTTC
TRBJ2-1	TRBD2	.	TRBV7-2	CASSSTTSGTYNEQFF	TGTGCCAGCAGCTCTACGACTAGCGGGACCTACAATGAGCAGTTCTTC
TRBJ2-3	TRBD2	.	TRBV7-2	CASSISGSTDTQYF	TGTGCCAGCAGCATTAGCGGGAGCACAGATACGCAGTATTTT
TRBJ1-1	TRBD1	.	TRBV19	CASSMNRGTEAFF	TGTGCCAGTAGTATGAACAGGGGGACTGAAGCTTTCTTT
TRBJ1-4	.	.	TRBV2	CASRIGGLGEKLFF	TGTGCCAGCAGGATAGGGGGTTTAGGAGAAAAACTGTTTTTT
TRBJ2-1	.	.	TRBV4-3	CASSWGDEQFF	TGCGCCAGCAGCTGGGGAGATGAGCAGTTCTTC
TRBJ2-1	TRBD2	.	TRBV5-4	CASSLVGPTDGGRAYEQFF	TGTGCCAGCAGCTTGGTGGGACCGACCGATGGCGGGAGGGCGTATGAGCAGTTCTTC
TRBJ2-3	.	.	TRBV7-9	CASSLIGRSIDTQYF	TGTGCCAGCAGCTTAATAGGGAGGTCCATAGATACGCAGTATTTT